This T cell receptor (beta chain) emerged from a study of T cells after yellow fever vaccination. V lost 7 bases, J lost 5 bases, and 15 bases lay in between. Germline CDR1 MNHEY, CDR2 SMNVEV (reference sequence). The CDR3 extends over 13 amino acids. TCRdb called the 5' RACE reads again in MiXCR, with one record for every CDR3 protein. This table holds some 600,000 distinct CDR3 sequences, 10% to 15% found once. Sequenced material: PBMCs, taken on the day of the yellow fever booster vaccination. The chain recombines TRBV27 with TRBJ2-7; D might be TRBD2 (6 bases). This receptor was taken from a man between 25 and 39 years old who received the YFV17D yellow fever vaccine. This CDR3 reads CASTGEFRNEQYF. DNA for the CDR3: TGTGCCAGCACGGGGGAGTTTAGAAACGAGCAGTACTTC.